These T cell receptor beta chains were read from a single sample in a study of blood T cell repertoires in COVID-19. The data were produced by immunoSEQ multiplex PCR, yet TCRdb's version contains in-frame clones alone and is incomplete. The top ten clones hold 9% to 15% of a sample with 130,000 or so clones, around 80% of them seen once. The sequenced sample was peripheral blood. The receptors were sampled from a woman in her sixties or seventies with acute or convalescent COVID-19. CDR3s include the opening cysteine and the closing phenylalanine or tryptophan.

v_call: TRBV30
j_call: TRBJ1-2
cdr3_aa: CACAQGRWYGYTF

v_call: TRBV7-9
j_call: TRBJ2-3
cdr3_aa: CASSLALPPGDTQYF

v_call: TRBV7-9
j_call: TRBJ1-1
cdr3_aa: CASLGGGWNTEAFF

v_call: TRBV30
j_call: TRBJ1-5
cdr3_aa: CAWSVGGIDQPQHF

v_call: TRBV2
j_call: TRBJ2-5
cdr3_aa: CASSEWRDLQETQYF

v_call: TRBV5-1
j_call: TRBJ1-2
cdr3_aa: CASSAGQGQGYGYTF

v_call: TRBV4-2
j_call: TRBJ1-3
cdr3_aa: CASSQVPGEGNTIYF

v_call: TRBV19
j_call: TRBJ1-2
cdr3_aa: CASSIYPGQNYGYTF

v_call: TRBV5-1
j_call: TRBJ1-1
cdr3_aa: CASKHGGIEQGITEAFF

v_call: TRBV3-1/TRBV3-2
j_call: TRBJ1-1
cdr3_aa: CASSRFGTGGAPSNTEAFF

v_call: TRBV9
j_call: TRBJ1-1
cdr3_aa: CASSAQTDLNTEAFF

v_call: TRBV6-1
j_call: TRBJ2-5
cdr3_aa: CASSEDSGGAFIETQYF

v_call: TRBV5-4
j_call: TRBJ1-2
cdr3_aa: CASSLARTNYGYTF

v_call: TRBV2
j_call: TRBJ1-5
cdr3_aa: CASSVRDSRGAQHF

v_call: TRBV2
j_call: TRBJ1-1
cdr3_aa: CASRGGLPQESGAFF

v_call: TRBV12-3/TRBV12-4
j_call: TRBJ2-3
cdr3_aa: CASGSPSTDTQYF

v_call: TRBV5-1
j_call: TRBJ2-7
cdr3_aa: CASLEAPGSYEQYF

v_call: TRBV4-2
j_call: TRBJ1-3
cdr3_aa: CASRLEPGQGYNTIYF

v_call: TRBV7-9
j_call: TRBJ1-2
cdr3_aa: CASSLSEGYGYTF

v_call: TRBV11-2
j_call: TRBJ2-3
cdr3_aa: CASSLRDTQYF

v_call: TRBV18
j_call: TRBJ1-1
cdr3_aa: CASSPPQNTEAFF

v_call: TRBV30
j_call: TRBJ1-4
cdr3_aa: CAWTGQAVEKLFF

v_call: TRBV19
j_call: TRBJ2-2
cdr3_aa: CASTAITGSQGTGELFF

v_call: TRBV24-1
j_call: TRBJ1-2
cdr3_aa: CATSPRWQAANYGYTF

v_call: TRBV5-1
j_call: TRBJ1-1
cdr3_aa: CASMKLSGVNTEAFF

v_call: TRBV2
j_call: TRBJ1-2
cdr3_aa: CASSGEGMANYGYTF

v_call: TRBV5-4
j_call: TRBJ1-6
cdr3_aa: CASSPGQDYFNSPLHF

v_call: TRBV3-1/TRBV3-2
j_call: TRBJ1-2
cdr3_aa: CASSQYSGSPYGYTF

v_call: TRBV11-2
j_call: TRBJ1-2
cdr3_aa: CASSIPFSGRLYGYTF

v_call: TRBV6-5
j_call: TRBJ1-4
cdr3_aa: CASSSPVREGNEKLFF

v_call: TRBV5-4
j_call: TRBJ1-1
cdr3_aa: CASPPPKATGGAEAFF

v_call: TRBV4-1
j_call: TRBJ2-3
cdr3_aa: CASASDVGQGADTQYF

v_call: TRBV2
j_call: TRBJ2-3
cdr3_aa: CASRTGGRGGTDTQYF

v_call: TRBV2
j_call: TRBJ2-3
cdr3_aa: CASSERGRVGDTQYF

v_call: TRBV5-1
j_call: TRBJ2-2
cdr3_aa: CASSPGATGELFF

v_call: TRBV20-1
j_call: TRBJ1-1
cdr3_aa: CSARGQIEAFF

v_call: TRBV10-3
j_call: TRBJ1-4
cdr3_aa: CAISVGTGKGLFF

v_call: TRBV28
j_call: TRBJ1-2
cdr3_aa: CASRTGLGNYGYTF

v_call: TRBV12-3/TRBV12-4
j_call: TRBJ1-5
cdr3_aa: CASSFGRDQPQHF

v_call: TRBV12-3/TRBV12-4
j_call: TRBJ2-6
cdr3_aa: CAMGSSGANVLTF

v_call: TRBV7-9
j_call: TRBJ1-2
cdr3_aa: CASSPGTGDYGYTF

v_call: TRBV3-1/TRBV3-2
j_call: TRBJ2-7
cdr3_aa: CASSRGGPSYEQYF

v_call: TRBV7-9
j_call: TRBJ1-1
cdr3_aa: CASSLRQIMNTEAFF